Following are 18 T cell receptor beta chains from one sample sequenced in a study of Graves' ophthalmopathy and Graves' hyperthyroidism. RNA transcripts were the source from which TCR beta CDR3 regions were amplified. HTBI primers were used in a first-round RT-PCR, which preceded a second-round multiplex PCR. TCRdb ran MiXCR on the multiplex PCR reads and lists one entry per CDR3 protein. The table includes some 380,000 distinct CDR3 sequences, 15% detected once. Sample: peripheral blood. These receptors were obtained from a woman younger than 35 with stable Graves' hyperthyroidism.

Ten or more counts support this clonotype. This sequence joins TRBV12-3 or TRBV12-4 and TRBJ2-4; D uncertain. Trimming pared 5 bases from V and 6 bases from J, leaving 20 bases between. There are 16 residues in the CDR3. This CDR3 reads CASSRTAGLSINIQYF. In DNA, the CDR3 is TGTGCCAGCAGTCGGACCGCCGGCTTGTCGATAAACATTCAGTACTTC.

This clonotype was seen at least ten times. The rearrangement uses TRBV24-1 and TRBJ2-5, with D maybe TRBD1 (6 bases). Germline V CDR1 and CDR2: KGHDR, SFDVKD. This CDR3 has 16 residues. V was cut by 1 base and J by 1 base, with 12 bases left in between. In nucleotides, the CDR3 is TGTGCCACCAGTGATTTCCCCAGGGGTGGCCAAGAGACCCAGTACTTC. It yields the protein CATSDFPRGGQETQYF.

This clonotype was detected many times. This chain uses TRBV7-2 with TRBJ1-1, with a weak D call TRBD1 (5 bases). The CDR3 has 15 residues. V was trimmed by 1 base and J by 5 bases, leaving 14 bases between them. Germline-derived CDR1 and CDR2 are SGHTA and FQGNSA. The CDR3 DNA reads TGTGCCAGCAGCTTAGGGGGAGGAAAGGGGACTGAAGCTTTCTTT. This gives the protein CASSLGGGKGTEAFF.

To note about this clonotype: Since a much larger clone is just one base distant, this may be a read error. The chain is built from TRBV19 and TRBJ1-5; the D is unclear. The V end was cut by 6 bases, the J end by 9 bases, with 18 bases between. The CDR3 covers 14 residues. CDR1 and CDR2 from the germline V gene are LNHDA and SQIVND (reference sequence). In nucleotides, the CDR3 is TGTGCCAGTAGAAAAGGGCGGGGTCAGCGGCCCCAGCATTTT. This translates into CASRKGRGQRPQHF.

This clonotype has only a few counts. This may stem from a read error, because a much larger clone lies one nucleotide away. This CDR3 reads CAILTGDRVYGYTF. CDR3 nucleotides: TGTGCCATCCTGACAGGGGACAGGGTCTATGGCTACACCTTC. V usage is TRBV10-3 and J usage is TRBJ1-2; TRBD1 matches 9 bases. This CDR3 has 14 amino acids. Germline CDR1 is ENHRY and CDR2 is SYGVKD. V lost 8 bases to trimming and J lost 4 bases; unmatched junction nucleotides: 8.

Many counts were recorded for this clonotype. The chain couples TRBV15 to TRBJ1-5; D remains ambiguous. Per germline, CDR1 LNHNV and CDR2 YYDKDF (reference sequence). This CDR3 spans 13 amino acids. Trimming cost V 3 bases and J 4 bases, with 7 bases left between them. The CDR3 spells CATSRGWNQPQHF. CDR3 bases: TGTGCCACCAGCAGGGGTTGGAATCAGCCCCAGCATTTT.

For the CDR3, the DNA is TGCGCCAGCAGCTTGGAAGGGGACAGGGATGGCTATGGCTACACCTTC. Protein product: CASSLEGDRDGYGYTF. This chain links TRBV5-1 with TRBJ1-2; the match to TRBD1 covers 9 bases. The CDR3 loop spans 16 amino acids. The germline CDR1 and CDR2 sequences are SGHRS and YFSETQ. With 0 bases clipped from V and 4 bases from J, the junction kept 7 bases outside the gene matches.

The CDR3 DNA reads as TGTGCCAGCACCTGGACAGTATCGGCAGAGACCCAGTACTTC. It codes for CASTWTVSAETQYF. The chain is built from TRBV6-1 and TRBJ2-5; D is perhaps TRBD1 (6 bases). The CDR3 has 14 amino acids. From germline, CDR1 is MNHNS and CDR2 SASEGT. V lost 7 bases and J 4 bases, leaving 16 bases between the germline ends.

To note about this clonotype: A much larger clone differs from this one at a single base, so this may be a read error. This sequence joins TRBV6-5 and TRBJ2-4, with D perhaps assigned TRBD1 or TRBD2 (6 bases each). Germline CDR1 reads MNHEY; CDR2 reads SVGAGI. The CDR3 has 17 amino acids. CDR3 nucleotide sequence: TGTGCCAGCAGTTACTCTTCGGGGGACACAAATCAGAACATTAAGTACTTC. Its protein product is CASSYSSGDTNQNIKYF.

Ten or more counts support this clonotype. The chain is built from TRBV19 and TRBJ1-2; D remains ambiguous. This CDR3 has 11 residues. The germline gives CDR1 LNHDA, CDR2 SQIVND (reference sequence). Trimming took 1 base from V and 6 from J, leaving 3 bases between them. DNA for the CDR3: TGTGCCAGTAGTATAGCTGATGGCTACACCTTC. It yields the protein CASSIADGYTF.

This clonotype was counted many times. The chain uses TRBV6-1 and TRBJ2-5; D is undetermined. Germline assignment: CDR1 MNHNS and CDR2 SASEGT. V lost 4 bases and J 2 bases, leaving 14 bases between the germline ends. The CDR3 contains 15 residues. CDR3 sequence reads: CASSVLRVPQETQYF. For the CDR3, the DNA is TGTGCCAGCAGTGTCTTAAGGGTCCCGCAAGAGACCCAGTACTTC.

In this sample, this clonotype turned up many times. The V and J genes are TRBV7-9 and TRBJ1-1, with TRBD1 as a possible D gene (6 bases). With 1 base removed from V and 0 bases from J, the gap between germline ends came to 9 bases. In germline, CDR1 is SEHNR, CDR2 FQNEAQ (reference sequence). CDR3 size: 15 residues. The CDR3 nucleotides read TGTGCCAGCAGCTTAGATCAGGGGATGAACACTGAAGCTTTCTTT. This sequence encodes CASSLDQGMNTEAFF.

This clonotype occurred many times. The chain links TRBV12-3 or TRBV12-4 to TRBJ1-1; 8 bases agree with TRBD1. The CDR3 has 13 amino acids. Trimming took 5 bases from V and 11 from J; bases not matched to a gene: 10. The CDR3, as DNA: TGTGCCAGCAGTCCATCGACAGGGGAAAGGGCTTTCTTT. Amino acid sequence: CASSPSTGERAFF.

This clonotype was seen only a few times. The chain has TRBV2 and TRBJ1-1, with D perhaps matching TRBD1 (5 bases). This CDR3 is 13 amino acids long. CDR1 is SNHLY, CDR2 FYNNEI, per germline. V lost 8 bases and J 4 bases, leaving 14 bases between the germline ends. The CDR3 region has the DNA TGTGCCAGCCGGGGGGAAGTCGGCACTGAAGCTTTCTTT. Its protein product is CASRGEVGTEAFF.

The V gene is TRBV19, the J gene TRBJ1-6, with D perhaps matching TRBD1 (6 bases). The V end was cut by 7 bases, the J end by 0 bases, with 16 bases between. Germline V gene data show CDR1 as LNHDA and CDR2 as SQIVND (reference sequence). CDR3 length equals 17 residues. The CDR3 spells CASNMVQGSSYNSPLHF. In DNA, the CDR3 is TGTGCCAGTAATATGGTACAGGGAAGCTCCTATAATTCACCCCTCCACTTT.

This clonotype was recorded at least ten times. This rearrangement joins TRBV4-2 to TRBJ1-2; 8 bases map to TRBD1. This CDR3 spans 18 amino acids. V was clipped by 0 bases and J by 2 bases; unmatched bases: 11. CDR1 and CDR2 (germline): LGHNA, YNFKEQ. As DNA, the CDR3 is TGTGCCAGCAGCCAAGAGCAACACAGGGGGAGTAAAAACTATGGCTACACCTTC. Translating it yields CASSQEQHRGSKNYGYTF.

This clonotype was counted many times. This rearrangement joins TRBV15 to TRBJ1-2, with TRBD1 matching over 7 bases. With V trimmed by 2 bases and J by 2 bases, 2 bases remained unmatched. Per germline, CDR1 LNHNV and CDR2 YYDKDF (reference sequence). The CDR3 spans 14 residues. The CDR3 region is CATSRPGQNYGYTF. CDR3 DNA sequence: TGTGCCACCAGCAGACCGGGACAGAACTATGGCTACACCTTC.

This clonotype was recorded at least ten times. The chain's CDR3 is CASSFKGRAEAFF. The DNA for the CDR3 is TGTGCCAGCAGCTTCAAGGGAAGAGCTGAAGCTTTCTTT. The rearrangement uses TRBV7-2 and TRBJ1-1; D gene unclear. The ends were cut back, 3 bases at V and 6 bases at J, with 11 bases in the middle. The CDR3 loop spans 13 amino acids. Germline V gives CDR1 SGHTA, CDR2 FQGNSA.